This T cell receptor (beta chain) originates from a study of T cell responses to AZD1222 COVID-19 vaccine. Study findings and constraints: Baseline serostatus was positive in only 5 to 7 AZD1222 recipients.

A note on this clone: The antigen is not known.

Repertoires were generated with immunoSEQ multiplex PCR, while TCRdb's copy carries only in-frame clones and drops some. The table has over 110,000 clones, about 93% seen once. V was pared by 4 bases and J by 7 bases, with 3 bases of the junction left unmatched. CDR1 SGHRS and CDR2 YFSETQ come from the germline V gene. The CDR3 has 14 amino acids. This receptor was obtained from an adult in good health. Source: peripheral blood, taken on day 0 of AZD1222 vaccination. This chain connects TRBV5-1 to TRBJ1-6; the match to TRBD1 covers 9 bases. CDR3 residues: CASSDGTGNSPLHF. For the CDR3, the DNA is TGCGCCAGCAGCGATGGGACAGGGAATTCACCCCTCCACTTT.